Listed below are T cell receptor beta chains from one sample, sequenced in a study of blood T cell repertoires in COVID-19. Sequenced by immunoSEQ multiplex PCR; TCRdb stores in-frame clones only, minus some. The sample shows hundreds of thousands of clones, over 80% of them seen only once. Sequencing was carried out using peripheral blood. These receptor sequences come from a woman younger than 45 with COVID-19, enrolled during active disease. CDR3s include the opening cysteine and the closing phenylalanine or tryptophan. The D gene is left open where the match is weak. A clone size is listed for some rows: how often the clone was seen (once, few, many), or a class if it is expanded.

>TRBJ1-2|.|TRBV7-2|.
TGTGCCAGCAGCTTAGACTCTAACTATGGCTACACCTTC
CASSLDSNYGYTF
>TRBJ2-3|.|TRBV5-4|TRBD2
TGTGCCAGCAGGTCCGGGACTAGCTTCTCTAGCACAGATACGCAGTATTTT
CASRSGTSFSSTDTQYF
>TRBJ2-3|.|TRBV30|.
TGTGCCTGGAGGATACTTACTAATCCAGATACGCAGTATTTT
CAWRILTNPDTQYF
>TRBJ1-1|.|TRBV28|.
TGTGCCAGCCCGAAGGGAGGCATGAACACTGAAGCTTTCTTT
CASPKGGMNTEAFF
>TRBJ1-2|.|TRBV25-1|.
TGTGCCAGCAGTGAAGCGGGCAGAGCTAACTATGGCTACACCTTC
CASSEAGRANYGYTF
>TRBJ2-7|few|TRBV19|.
TGTGCCCCAGGCCGACGGGGCGAGCAGTACTTC
CAPGRRGEQYF
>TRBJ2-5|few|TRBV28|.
TGTGCCAGCAGTTTACAGGAGACCCAGTACTTC
CASSLQETQYF
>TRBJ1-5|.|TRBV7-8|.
TGTGCCAGCAGCCCCCAGGGAGGTCATAGCAATCAGCCCCAGCATTTT
CASSPQGGHSNQPQHF
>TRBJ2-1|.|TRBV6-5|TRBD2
TGTGCCAGCAGTCGGACTAGTAGACACGAGCAGTTCTTC
CASSRTSRHEQFF
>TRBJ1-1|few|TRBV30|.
TGTGCCTGGAGTGTACAGGGCGTGAACACTGAAGCTTTCTTT
CAWSVQGVNTEAFF
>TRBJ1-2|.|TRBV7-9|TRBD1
TGTGCCAGCAGCTTCGACAGGGGGCGGCCTCCCTATGGCTACACCTTC
CASSFDRGRPPYGYTF
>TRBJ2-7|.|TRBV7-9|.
TGTGCCAGCAGCTCCGACACTCTGTCCTACGAGCAGTACTTC
CASSSDTLSYEQYF
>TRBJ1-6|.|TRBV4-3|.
TGCGCCAGCAGCCAAGATAGGTCAGGGGAAAGCTCCTATAATTCACCCCTCCACTTT
CASSQDRSGESSYNSPLHF
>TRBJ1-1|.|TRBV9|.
TGTGCCAGCAGCGTAGGAGGAGTGAACACTGAAGCTTTCTTT
CASSVGGVNTEAFF
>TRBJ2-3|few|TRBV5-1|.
TGCGCCAGCAGCTTGGGGAGCGAGGATACGCAGTATTTT
CASSLGSEDTQYF
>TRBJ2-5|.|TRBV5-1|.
TGCGCCAGCAGCTTGGGTGGACAGCCTCAAGAGACCCAGTACTTC
CASSLGGQPQETQYF
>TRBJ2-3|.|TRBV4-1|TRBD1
TGCGCCAGCAGCCTAAACAGGGGTCAAGATACGCAGTATTTT
CASSLNRGQDTQYF
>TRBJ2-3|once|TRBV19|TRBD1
TGTGCCAGTAGTATCCCGGGACAGGGGTTCGGCACAGATACGCAGTATTTT
CASSIPGQGFGTDTQYF
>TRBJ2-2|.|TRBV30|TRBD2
TGTGCCTGTACGGGGAGGGTGTTCAACACCGGGGAGCTGTTTTTT
CACTGRVFNTGELFF
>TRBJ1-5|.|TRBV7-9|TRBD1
TGTGCCAGCAGCTTAGCGGTAGGGGGCGGAAAGCCCCAGCATTTT
CASSLAVGGGKPQHF
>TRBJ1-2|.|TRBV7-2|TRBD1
TGTGCCAGCAGCTTAGCGCGGGACAGTTTGCCTCGAGGCGGCTACACCTTC
CASSLARDSLPRGGYTF
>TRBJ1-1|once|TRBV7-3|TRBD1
TGTGCCAGCAGCTCCGGGACAGGGGGCGAAGCTTTCTTT
CASSSGTGGEAFF
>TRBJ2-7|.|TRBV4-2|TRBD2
TGTGCCAGCAGCCAAGGGGGTAGCGGGCAATATCGGGAGCAGTACTTC
CASSQGGSGQYREQYF
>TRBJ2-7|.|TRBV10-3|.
TGTGCCATCAGTGAGCTCGGTGAGCAGTACTTC
CAISELGEQYF
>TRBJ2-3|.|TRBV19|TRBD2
TGTGCCAGTAGTGGGGTAGCGGGTTTCGTAGATACGCAGTATTTT
CASSGVAGFVDTQYF
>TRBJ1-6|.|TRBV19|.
TGTGCCAGTAGTATGTACCCGGATTCACCCCTCCACTTT
CASSMYPDSPLHF
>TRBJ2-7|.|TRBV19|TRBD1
TGTGCCAGTAGTCAAACAGGGGGCGCTTTGAACTACGAGCAGTACTTC
CASSQTGGALNYEQYF
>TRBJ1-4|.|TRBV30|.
TGTGCCTGGAGTTTGGGAGGGGACGGTGAAAAACTGTTTTTT
CAWSLGGDGEKLFF
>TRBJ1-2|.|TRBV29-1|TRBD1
TGCAGCGTTGAAAGCCAGGGGGCAGGTGGCTACACCTTC
CSVESQGAGGYTF
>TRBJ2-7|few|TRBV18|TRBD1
TGTGCCAGCTCACCAGGGACAGGGGGGGACGAGCAGTACTTC
CASSPGTGGDEQYF
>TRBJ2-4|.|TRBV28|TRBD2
TGTGCCAGCAGAGCTAGGACTAGCGGAGACGTAGCCAAAAACATTCAGTACTTC
CASRARTSGDVAKNIQYF
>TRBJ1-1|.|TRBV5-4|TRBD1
TGTGCCAGCAGCTCCGGGACAGGGGGAGTTAACACTGAAGCTTTCTTT
CASSSGTGGVNTEAFF
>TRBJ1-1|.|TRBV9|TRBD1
TGTGCCAGCAGCGTGACAGGGGCGGGTGAAGCTTTCTTT
CASSVTGAGEAFF
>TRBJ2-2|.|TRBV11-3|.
TGTGCCAGCAGCTTAGGGGGCGATTCCGGGGAGCTGTTTTTT
CASSLGGDSGELFF
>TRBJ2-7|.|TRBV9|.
TGTGCCAGCAGCGTAGCTGATAGGGGGACCTACGAGCAGTACTTC
CASSVADRGTYEQYF
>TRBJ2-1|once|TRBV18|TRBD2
TGTGCCAGCTCCCTGGGACTAGTACCCTACAATGAGCAGTTCTTC
CASSLGLVPYNEQFF